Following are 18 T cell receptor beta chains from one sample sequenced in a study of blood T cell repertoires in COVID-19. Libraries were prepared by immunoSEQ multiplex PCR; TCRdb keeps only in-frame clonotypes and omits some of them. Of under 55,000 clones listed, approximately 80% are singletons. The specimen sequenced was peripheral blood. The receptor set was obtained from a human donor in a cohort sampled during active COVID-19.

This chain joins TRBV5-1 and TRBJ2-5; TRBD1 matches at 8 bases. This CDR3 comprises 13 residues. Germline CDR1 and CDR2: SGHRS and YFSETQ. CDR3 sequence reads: CASGQGSGETQYF. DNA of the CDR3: TGCGCGAGCGGACAGGGCTCTGGAGAGACCCAGTACTTC.

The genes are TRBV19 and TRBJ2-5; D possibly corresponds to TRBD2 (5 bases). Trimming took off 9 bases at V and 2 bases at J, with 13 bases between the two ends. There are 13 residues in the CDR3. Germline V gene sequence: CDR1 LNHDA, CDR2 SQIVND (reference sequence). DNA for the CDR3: TGTGCCAGCGGGATGGGCAGACAAGAGACCCAGTACTTC. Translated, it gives CASGMGRQETQYF.

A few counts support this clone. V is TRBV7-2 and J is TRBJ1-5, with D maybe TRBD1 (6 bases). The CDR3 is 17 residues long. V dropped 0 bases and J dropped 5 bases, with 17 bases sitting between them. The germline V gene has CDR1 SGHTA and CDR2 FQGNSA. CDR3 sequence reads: CASSLAIGGALDQPQHF. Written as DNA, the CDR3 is TGTGCCAGCAGCTTAGCGATAGGGGGGGCGTTGGATCAGCCCCAGCATTTT.

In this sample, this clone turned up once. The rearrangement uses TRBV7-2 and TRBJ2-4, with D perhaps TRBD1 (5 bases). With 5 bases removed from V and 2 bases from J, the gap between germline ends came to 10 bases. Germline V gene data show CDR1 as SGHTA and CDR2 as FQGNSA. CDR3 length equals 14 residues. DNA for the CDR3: TGTGCCAGCAGCATTCCAGGGTCCAAAAACATTCAGTACTTC. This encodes CASSIPGSKNIQYF.

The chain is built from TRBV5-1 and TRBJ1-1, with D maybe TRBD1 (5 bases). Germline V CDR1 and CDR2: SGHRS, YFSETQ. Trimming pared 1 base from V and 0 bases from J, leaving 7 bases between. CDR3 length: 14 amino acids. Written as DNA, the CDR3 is TGCGCCAGCAGCTTGACAGGTCTGAACACTGAAGCTTTCTTT. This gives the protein CASSLTGLNTEAFF.

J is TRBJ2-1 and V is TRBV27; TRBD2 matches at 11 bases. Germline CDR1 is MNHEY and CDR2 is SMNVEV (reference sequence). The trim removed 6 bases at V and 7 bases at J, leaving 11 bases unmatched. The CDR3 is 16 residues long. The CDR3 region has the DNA TGTGCCAGCAGCTTCCGAGGTGGACTAGCGGGTAATGAGCAGTTCTTC. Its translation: CASSFRGGLAGNEQFF.

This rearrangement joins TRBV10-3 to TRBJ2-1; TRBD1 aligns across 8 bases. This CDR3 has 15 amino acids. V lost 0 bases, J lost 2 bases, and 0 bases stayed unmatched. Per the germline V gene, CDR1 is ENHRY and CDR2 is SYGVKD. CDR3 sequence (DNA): TGTGCCATCAGTGAGTCACAGGGGGCCTACAATGAGCAGTTCTTC. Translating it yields CAISESQGAYNEQFF.

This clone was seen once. The CDR3 is CASSQEARTDIMKGVFF. The CDR3 DNA follows: TGCGCCAGCAGCCAAGAAGCAAGGACGGACATAATGAAAGGGGTGTTTTTT. The gene calls are TRBV4-3 and TRBJ1-4, with D perhaps TRBD1 (5 bases). CDR3 length equals 17 residues. The V end was cut by 0 bases, the J end by 15 bases, with 26 bases between. Per the germline V gene, CDR1 is LGHNA and CDR2 is YSLEER.

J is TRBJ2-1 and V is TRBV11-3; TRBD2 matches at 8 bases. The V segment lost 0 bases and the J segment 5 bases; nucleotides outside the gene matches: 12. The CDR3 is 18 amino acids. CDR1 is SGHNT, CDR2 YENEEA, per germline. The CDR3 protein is CASSLEHGGSGTHNEQFF. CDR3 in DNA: TGTGCCAGCAGCTTAGAACACGGCGGTAGCGGGACCCACAATGAGCAGTTCTTC.

This CDR3 is CASSLRQGPNEKLFF. The CDR3 DNA is TGTGCCAGCAGTTTACGACAGGGGCCTAATGAAAAACTGTTTTTT. The chain uses TRBV28 and TRBJ1-4; 8 positions agree with TRBD1. V shed 2 bases, J shed 3 bases, and the junction held 2 bases outside the gene matches. There are 15 residues in the CDR3. Germline CDR1 reads MDHEN; CDR2 reads SYDVKM.

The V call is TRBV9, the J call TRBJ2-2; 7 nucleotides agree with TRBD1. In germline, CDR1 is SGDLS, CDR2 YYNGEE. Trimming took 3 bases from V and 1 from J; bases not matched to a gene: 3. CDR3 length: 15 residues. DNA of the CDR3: TGTGCCAGCAGCGGATGGACAGGGAACACCGGGGAGCTGTTTTTT. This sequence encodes CASSGWTGNTGELFF.

The CDR3 loop reads CASSLSAGAANEQFF. The CDR3, as DNA: TGTGCCAGCAGCTTATCAGCGGGAGCGGCCAATGAGCAGTTCTTC. The V and J genes are TRBV7-9 and TRBJ2-1; 8 nucleotides agree with TRBD2. CDR1 is SEHNR, CDR2 FQNEAQ, per germline (reference sequence). The CDR3 has 15 residues. Unmatched junction bases numbered 6, after V lost 2 bases and J lost 6 bases.

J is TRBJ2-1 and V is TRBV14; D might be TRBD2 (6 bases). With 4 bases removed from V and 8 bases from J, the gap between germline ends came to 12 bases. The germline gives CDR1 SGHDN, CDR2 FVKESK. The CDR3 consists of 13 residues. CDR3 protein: CASSLLGGHEQFF. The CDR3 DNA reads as TGTGCCAGCAGCCTCCTGGGGGGACATGAGCAGTTCTTC.

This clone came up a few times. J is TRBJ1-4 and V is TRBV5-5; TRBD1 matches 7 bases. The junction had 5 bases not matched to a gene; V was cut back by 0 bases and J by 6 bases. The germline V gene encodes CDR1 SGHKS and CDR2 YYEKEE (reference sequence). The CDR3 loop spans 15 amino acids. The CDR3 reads CASSLAGTDHEKLFF. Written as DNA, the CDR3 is TGTGCCAGCAGCTTGGCTGGGACAGACCATGAAAAACTGTTTTTT.

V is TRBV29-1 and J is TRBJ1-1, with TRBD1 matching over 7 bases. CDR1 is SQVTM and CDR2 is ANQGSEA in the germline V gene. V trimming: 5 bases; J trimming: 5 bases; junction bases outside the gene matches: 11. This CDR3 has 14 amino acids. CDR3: CSVNRGAGGTEAFF. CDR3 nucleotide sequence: TGCAGCGTTAATAGGGGGGCAGGGGGGACTGAAGCTTTCTTT.

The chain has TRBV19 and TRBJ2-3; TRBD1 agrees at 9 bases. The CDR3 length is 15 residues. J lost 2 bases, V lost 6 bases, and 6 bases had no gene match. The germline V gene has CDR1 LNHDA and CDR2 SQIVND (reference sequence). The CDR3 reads CASSRGQGFTDTQYF. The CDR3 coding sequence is TGTGCCAGTAGCCGCGGACAGGGGTTCACAGATACGCAGTATTTT.

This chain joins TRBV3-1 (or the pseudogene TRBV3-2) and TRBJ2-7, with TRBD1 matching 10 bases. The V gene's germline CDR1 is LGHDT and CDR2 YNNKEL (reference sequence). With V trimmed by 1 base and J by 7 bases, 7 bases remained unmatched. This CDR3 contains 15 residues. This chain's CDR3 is CASSQGDDRGREQYF. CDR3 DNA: TGTGCCAGCAGCCAAGGAGACGACAGGGGGCGTGAGCAGTACTTC.

The CDR3 is CASSPRDLPREQFF. As DNA, the CDR3 is TGTGCCAGCTCACCACGGGACTTGCCCAGGGAGCAGTTCTTC. V is TRBV18 and J is TRBJ2-1, with TRBD2 as a possible D gene (6 bases). The germline V and J ends were trimmed by 1 base and 10 bases, with 14 bases remaining between them. The CDR3 is 14 residues long. Looked up from germline, CDR1 is KGHSH and CDR2 is LQKENI. The full variable domain, its missing parts supplied by reference TRBV18 and TRBJ2-1, is NAGVMQNPRHLVRRRGQEARLRCSPMKGHSHVYWYRQLPEEGLKFMVYLQKENIIDESGMPKERFSAEFPKEGPSILRIQQVVRGDSAAYFCASSPRDLPREQFFGPGTRLTVL.